This T cell receptor beta chain is drawn from a study of T cells in Graves' hyperthyroidism and ophthalmopathy. At the level of the study: The authors collected peripheral blood at initial diagnosis, before any treatment. Study observations and caveats: A model built on 13 V-J features separated ophthalmopathy from stable hyperthyroidism.

At least ten counts were recorded for this clonotype. Its antigen remains unidentified. Looked up from germline, CDR1 is KGHSH and CDR2 is LQKENI. The trim removed 5 bases at V and 4 bases at J, leaving 12 bases unmatched. The CDR3 loop spans 16 amino acids. The source material, RNA transcripts, was used to amplify TCR beta CDR3 regions. The primer set for the first-round RT-PCR of the TCR CDR3 was HTBI. TCRdb fed the multiplex PCR reads into MiXCR, producing one record per CDR3 protein. This table has around 350,000 distinct CDR3 sequences, approximately 18% appearing once. It was uncontrolled infection, other autoimmune disease, pregnancy or lactation that excluded patients. Using over 8.5 ml of fresh peripheral blood, PBMCs were prepared.

The TCR comes from a woman aged 25 to 39 with Graves' hyperthyroidism that later progressed to Graves' ophthalmopathy. V gene TRBV18 combines with J gene TRBJ1-2; the match to TRBD1 covers 8 bases. Sequenced: blood. CDR3 region: CASSSPDRGLIYGYTF. The DNA of the CDR3 is TGTGCCAGCTCATCCCCCGACAGGGGCCTCATCTATGGCTACACCTTC. Drawing the rest from reference TRBV18 and TRBJ1-2, the complete variable domain is NAGVMQNPRHLVRRRGQEARLRCSPMKGHSHVYWYRQLPEEGLKFMVYLQKENIIDESGMPKERFSAEFPKEGPSILRIQQVVRGDSAAYFCASSSPDRGLIYGYTFGSGTRLTVV.